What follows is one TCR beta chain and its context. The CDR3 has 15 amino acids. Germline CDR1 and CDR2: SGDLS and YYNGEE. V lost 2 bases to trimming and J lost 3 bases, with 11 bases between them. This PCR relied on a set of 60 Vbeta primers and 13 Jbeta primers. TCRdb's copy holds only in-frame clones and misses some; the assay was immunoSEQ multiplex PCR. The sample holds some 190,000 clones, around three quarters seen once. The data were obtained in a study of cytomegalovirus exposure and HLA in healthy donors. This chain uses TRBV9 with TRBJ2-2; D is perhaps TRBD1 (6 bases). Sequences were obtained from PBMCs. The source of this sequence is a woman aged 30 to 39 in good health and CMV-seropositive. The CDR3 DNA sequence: TGTGCCAGCAGCGTGAACGGACAGTACACCGGGGAGCTGTTTTTT. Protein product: CASSVNGQYTGELFF.